This TCR beta chain was captured in a study of T cell clones after liver transplantation. Overall study context: Graft-donor-reactive sequences were compared with third-party-reactive TCRbeta sequences from pre-transplant mixed lymphocyte reactions.

Points on this clone: Its antigen is still unknown.

Germline CDR1 reads MNHEY; CDR2 reads SMNVEV (reference sequence). The CDR3 extends over 13 amino acids. Trimming removed 5 bases at V and 2 bases at J, with 10 bases between. The protocol was immunoSEQ multiplex PCR, while the TCRdb copy is restricted to in-frame clones and leaves out a portion. The data show roughly 23,000 clones, with around 93% seen just once and 25% held by the top ten. Unstimulated PBMCs were sorted into CD3+CD4+ and CD3+CD8+ populations. Overall study results and limits: Low donor cell numbers restricted donor-reactive repertoire measurement in a couple of subjects.

The receptor was derived from a human patient who received a liver transplant. These T cells may partly come from the graft donor. Sequenced material: CD8+ T cells from blood, taken approximately 26 months after liver transplant. J is TRBJ2-7 and V is TRBV27; D remains unclear. The CDR3 region has the DNA TGTGCCAGCAGTCCCACCCCTCCCTACGAGCAGTACTTC. Amino acids: CASSPTPPYEQYF.